What follows is one T cell receptor beta chain and its context. This CDR3 is built from 15 residues. Per the germline V gene, CDR1 is LGHDT and CDR2 is YNNKEL (reference sequence). Trimming took 5 bases from V and 2 from J, leaving 15 bases between them. The TCR beta repertoire was assessed by survey-level immunoSEQ sequencing. Measured with immunoSEQ multiplex PCR; TCRdb has only the in-frame clones, and not every one. The sample yields around 50,000 clones, about 92% seen once. This chain uses TRBV3-1 (or the pseudogene TRBV3-2) with TRBJ2-5; D gene unclear. The origin of this receptor is a man aged 40-49 years with rheumatoid arthritis. Sequencing used PBMCs. The CDR3 DNA follows: TGTGCCAGCAGCGTACGGACCACTCAGCAAGAGACCCAGTACTTC. Translating it yields CASSVRTTQQETQYF.